This is a list of T cell receptor beta chains from one sample in a study of vaccination and CD4 T cells after COVID-19. TCRdb called the PCR reads again in MiXCR, with one record for every CDR3 protein. The sample lists more than 15,000 distinct CDR3 sequences, about three fifths seen once, with 11% in the top ten. Which antigens these TCRs recognize remains unknown. What was sequenced was CD4+ T cells from blood, cultured in vitro. All receptors derive from a human donor who had recovered from COVID-19. Each CDR3 is given with its conserved first and last residue. D genes are given only for firm matches. Some rows have no size entry. The others give once, few or many, or a class for an expanded clone.

j_call: TRBJ2-7; clone_size: once; d_call: NA; v_call: TRBV10-3; cdr3_length: 13; cdr3_aa: CAISEEPGYEQYF; cdr3_nt: TGTGCCATCAGTGAGGAGCCGGGGTACGAGCAGTACTTC
j_call: TRBJ2-7; clone_size: few; d_call: NA; v_call: TRBV7-8; cdr3_length: 14; cdr3_aa: CASSLRPRVYEQYF; cdr3_nt: TGTGCCAGCAGCTTGCGGCCCAGGGTATACGAGCAGTACTTC
j_call: TRBJ1-2; clone_size: NA; d_call: NA; v_call: TRBV7-9; cdr3_length: 13; cdr3_aa: CASSLVQSYGYTF; cdr3_nt: TGTGCCAGCAGCTTAGTACAGTCCTATGGCTACACCTTC
j_call: TRBJ2-1; clone_size: NA; d_call: NA; v_call: TRBV7-2; cdr3_length: 14; cdr3_aa: CASSRGSSVYEQFF; cdr3_nt: TGTGCCAGCAGTCGGGGGAGCTCCGTCTATGAGCAGTTCTTC
j_call: TRBJ1-6; clone_size: few; d_call: TRBD1; v_call: TRBV28; cdr3_length: 14; cdr3_aa: CASRNQGAESPLHF; cdr3_nt: TGTGCCAGCAGGAATCAGGGGGCTGAATCACCCCTCCACTTT
j_call: TRBJ2-2; clone_size: NA; d_call: NA; v_call: TRBV6-5; cdr3_length: 16; cdr3_aa: CASSYSRASHPGELFF; cdr3_nt: TGTGCCAGCAGTTACTCGAGGGCTAGCCATCCTGGGGAGCTGTTTTTT
j_call: TRBJ1-2; clone_size: NA; d_call: NA; v_call: TRBV7-2; cdr3_length: 15; cdr3_aa: CASSFKRLTNYGYTF; cdr3_nt: TGTGCCAGCAGCTTCAAACGGCTTACTAACTATGGCTACACCTTC
j_call: TRBJ2-1; clone_size: NA; d_call: NA; v_call: TRBV5-4; cdr3_length: 15; cdr3_aa: CASSQDRGSYNEQFF; cdr3_nt: TGTGCCAGCAGCCAGGACAGAGGCTCCTACAATGAGCAGTTCTTC
j_call: TRBJ2-4; clone_size: NA; d_call: TRBD1; v_call: TRBV6-1; cdr3_length: 14; cdr3_aa: CASREQDRANIQYF; cdr3_nt: TGTGCCAGCAGGGAACAGGACAGGGCAAACATTCAGTACTTC
j_call: TRBJ1-1; clone_size: NA; d_call: NA; v_call: TRBV6-4; cdr3_length: 13; cdr3_aa: CASSKVGGTEAFF; cdr3_nt: TGTGCCAGCAGTAAGGTCGGAGGCACTGAAGCTTTCTTT
j_call: TRBJ2-2; clone_size: few; d_call: NA; v_call: TRBV7-7; cdr3_length: 16; cdr3_aa: CASSPHTSPNTGELFF; cdr3_nt: TGTGCTAGCAGCCCTCACACTAGTCCGAACACCGGGGAGCTGTTTTTT
j_call: TRBJ2-1; clone_size: NA; d_call: TRBD2; v_call: TRBV7-9; cdr3_length: 19; cdr3_aa: CASRPALGLAGVKWNEQFF; cdr3_nt: TGTGCCAGCAGGCCTGCTCTGGGACTAGCGGGAGTGAAGTGGAATGAGCAGTTCTTC
j_call: TRBJ1-2; clone_size: NA; d_call: TRBD1; v_call: TRBV27; cdr3_length: 13; cdr3_aa: CASTPGQGNGYTF; cdr3_nt: TGTGCCAGCACCCCCGGACAGGGGAACGGCTACACCTTC
j_call: TRBJ2-7; clone_size: NA; d_call: NA; v_call: TRBV7-3; cdr3_length: 15; cdr3_aa: CASSSLPGQGYEQYF; cdr3_nt: TGTGCCAGCAGCTCGCTACCGGGACAAGGCTACGAGCAGTACTTC
j_call: TRBJ1-2; clone_size: NA; d_call: NA; v_call: TRBV11-1; cdr3_length: 13; cdr3_aa: CASSTGWKRGYTF; cdr3_nt: TGTGCCAGCAGCACGGGATGGAAAAGGGGCTACACCTTC
j_call: TRBJ2-7; clone_size: few; d_call: NA; v_call: TRBV6-1; cdr3_length: 13; cdr3_aa: CASRLRSSYEQYF; cdr3_nt: TGTGCCAGCAGGCTACGGAGCTCCTACGAGCAGTACTTC
j_call: TRBJ2-3; clone_size: NA; d_call: NA; v_call: TRBV5-1; cdr3_length: 15; cdr3_aa: CASRVGSPSTDTQYF; cdr3_nt: TGCGCCAGCAGAGTTGGGTCTCCCAGCACAGATACGCAGTATTTT
j_call: TRBJ1-6; clone_size: NA; d_call: TRBD1; v_call: TRBV3-1; cdr3_length: 14; cdr3_aa: CASSLQGGNSPLHF; cdr3_nt: TGTGCCAGCAGCCTACAGGGGGGCAATTCACCCCTCCACTTT